This T cell receptor (beta chain) was documented in a study of blood T cell repertoires in COVID-19. The method was immunoSEQ multiplex PCR; TCRdb's version includes in-frame clones alone and lacks a portion of them. The sample contains 180,000 or so clones, approximately 80% of which appear only once. Recruits, aged roughly 18 to 95 years, lived in some 25 US areas. The CDR3 consists of 15 residues. Between the trimmed V and J ends, which lost 4 bases and 6 bases, there was a span of 19 bases. The germline V gene encodes CDR1 SGHRS and CDR2 YFSETQ. This clonotype was sampled from a man aged 50-60 years who had recovered from COVID-19. The rearrangement links TRBV5-1 to TRBJ1-1; no clear D gene. Material: PBMCs or T cells enriched from blood (not recorded which). CDR3 nucleotides: TGCGCCAGCAGCCCTGGCCAGGTTCTTGGTGCTGAAGCTTTCTTT. It yields the protein CASSPGQVLGAEAFF.